Listed here is a single T cell receptor (beta chain). Its antigen is not identified. The source of the sample is a study of identical twins. Study-level findings and limits: Model-predicted out-of-frame TCR alpha sharing fell below observed values in monozygotic twins. Compared with unrelated sharing, twin-shared out-of-frame alpha sequences had more low-probability sequences.

Addition of a universal primer site occurred through template switching, and cDNA carried unique molecular identifiers. TCRdb redid the calling of the 5' RACE reads with MiXCR, one entry per CDR3 protein. This sample has 400,000 to 500,000 distinct CDR3 sequences; about a fifth occur once, and the top ten carry approximately 12%. J lost 2 bases, V lost 1 base, and 14 bases had no gene match. Germline V gene data show CDR1 as DFQATT and CDR2 as SNEGSKA (reference sequence). The CDR3 spans 18 residues. The source of this sequence is a man between 50 and 59 years old in good health. This chain joins TRBV20-1 and TRBJ2-3; TRBD1 aligns across 8 bases. Sequences were obtained from naive T cells sorted from blood. DNA of the CDR3: TGCAGTGCTAGAGCGAGCCCGGGACAGGAGCGACACACAGATACGCAGTATTTT. This gives the protein CSARASPGQERHTDTQYF.